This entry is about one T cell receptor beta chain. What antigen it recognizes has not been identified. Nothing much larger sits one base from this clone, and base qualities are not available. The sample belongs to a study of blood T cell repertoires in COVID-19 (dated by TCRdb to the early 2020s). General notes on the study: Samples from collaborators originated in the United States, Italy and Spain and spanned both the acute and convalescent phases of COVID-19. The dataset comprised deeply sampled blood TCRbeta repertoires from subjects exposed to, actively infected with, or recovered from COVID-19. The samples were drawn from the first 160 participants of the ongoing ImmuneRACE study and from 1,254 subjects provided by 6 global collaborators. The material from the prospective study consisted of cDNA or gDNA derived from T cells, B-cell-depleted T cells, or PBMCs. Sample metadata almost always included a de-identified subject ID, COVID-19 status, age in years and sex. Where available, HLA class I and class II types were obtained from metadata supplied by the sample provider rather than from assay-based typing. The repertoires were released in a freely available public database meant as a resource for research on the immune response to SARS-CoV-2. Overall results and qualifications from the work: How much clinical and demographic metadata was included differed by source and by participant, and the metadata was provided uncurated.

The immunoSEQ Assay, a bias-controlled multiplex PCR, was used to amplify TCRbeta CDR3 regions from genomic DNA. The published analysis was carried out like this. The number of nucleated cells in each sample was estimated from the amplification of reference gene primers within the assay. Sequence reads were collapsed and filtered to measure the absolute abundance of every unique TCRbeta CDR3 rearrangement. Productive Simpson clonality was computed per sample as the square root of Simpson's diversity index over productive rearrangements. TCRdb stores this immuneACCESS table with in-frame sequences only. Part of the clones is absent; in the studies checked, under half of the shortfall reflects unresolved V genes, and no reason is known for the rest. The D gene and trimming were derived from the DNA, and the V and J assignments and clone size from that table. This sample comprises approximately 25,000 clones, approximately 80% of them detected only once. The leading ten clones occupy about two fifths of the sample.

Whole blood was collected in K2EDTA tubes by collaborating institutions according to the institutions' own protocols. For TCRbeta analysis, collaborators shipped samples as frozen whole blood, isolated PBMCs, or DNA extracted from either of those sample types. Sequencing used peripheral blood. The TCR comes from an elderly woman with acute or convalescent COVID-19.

The CDR3 loop reads CASTRNQGGQETQYF. The base sequence is TGTGCCAGCACCCGAAACCAGGGGGGCCAAGAGACCCAGTACTTC. This receptor chain uses TRBV2 and TRBJ2-5, with a tentative D gene TRBD1 over 7 matching bases. The germline V gene specifies SNHLY as CDR1 and FYNNEI as CDR2. Taken from cysteine to phenylalanine, the CDR3 has 15 residues. The retained sequence is limited to the CDR3, 45 bases, with the frame set at the first base. V was cut back by 7 bases and J by 1 base, leaving a gap of 16 bases between them.